What follows are 21 T cell receptor beta chains derived from one specimen sequenced in a study of T cell repertoires in cytomegalovirus infection. From the reads, TCRdb called clonotypes with MiXCR, one entry per CDR3 protein. The repertoire consists of fewer than 550,000 distinct CDR3 sequences, with more than 20% occurring once and the leading ten covering 13%. Sample: PBMCs. These receptors all come from a human donor in good health (CMV status not recorded). Some clones in this sample may be carry-over from other donors' samples.

This clonotype showed up just a few times. This chain uses TRBV7-6 with TRBJ2-1, with D maybe TRBD1 (5 bases). The CDR3 has 16 residues. Trimming took 5 bases from V and 2 from J, leaving 16 bases between them. Germline V gives CDR1 SGHVS, CDR2 FNYEAQ. The CDR3 region has the DNA TGTGCCAGCAGCACCCGACAGACCCTGGCCTACAATGAGCAGTTCTTC. Amino acids: CASSTRQTLAYNEQFF.

J is TRBJ2-1 and V is TRBV7-2; 7 bases agree with TRBD1. CDR1 SGHTA and CDR2 FQGNSA come from the germline V gene. This CDR3 contains 15 residues. Unmatched junction bases numbered 6, after V lost 5 bases and J lost 2 bases. Written as DNA, the CDR3 is TGTGCCAGCAGCCGTGACAGGGCGGCCTACAATGAGCAGTTCTTC. It translates to CASSRDRAAYNEQFF.

V gene TRBV7-6 combines with J gene TRBJ2-4, with 12 bases lining up with TRBD1. Germline CDR1 is SGHVS and CDR2 is FNYEAQ. V shed 4 bases and J 9 bases; nucleotides not matched to a gene: 4. This CDR3 is built from 14 residues. The CDR3 sequence: CASSWGQGATIQYF. CDR3 bases: TGTGCCAGCAGCTGGGGACAGGGGGCGACCATTCAGTACTTC.

This clonotype was seen just once. The chain has TRBV12-3 or TRBV12-4 and TRBJ1-6; D ambiguous. With 7 bases removed from V and 9 bases from J, the gap between germline ends came to 10 bases. The CDR3 runs 12 residues. This CDR3 is CASMVLSSPLHF. Here the CDR3 DNA reads TGTGCCAGCATGGTTCTTAGTTCACCCCTCCACTTT.

This clonotype was seen ten or more times. The V gene is TRBV7-2, the J gene TRBJ2-2, with TRBD1 as a possible D gene (7 bases). Trimming left V 0 bases short and J 5 bases short, with 16 bases between. Looked up from germline, CDR1 is SGHTA and CDR2 is FQGNSA. The CDR3 spans 17 residues. The CDR3 DNA is TGTGCCAGCAGCTTAGCAGGGCCAGGGGGGTGGACCGGGGAGCTGTTTTTT. It is translated as CASSLAGPGGWTGELFF.

The chain joins TRBV7-9 to TRBJ2-3, with D perhaps TRBD1 (6 bases). The CDR3 is 12 amino acids. Deletions cut 8 bases from V and 5 bases from J, with 11 bases between. Germline CDR1 SEHNR, CDR2 FQNEAQ (reference sequence). The DNA for the CDR3 is TGTGCCAGCGGGGGCCTGTTAGATACGCAGTATTTT. It translates to CASGGLLDTQYF.

The chain is built from TRBV20-1 and TRBJ1-5; no definite D call. There are 12 residues in the CDR3. Germline loops: CDR1 DFQATT, CDR2 SNEGSKA (reference sequence). Trimming cost V 6 bases and J 6 bases, with 12 bases left between them. DNA for the CDR3: TGCAGTGCAGCTCCGAACCTTCAGCCCCAGCATTTT. Its protein product is CSAAPNLQPQHF.

The sample holds one count of this clonotype. The chain uses TRBV11-3 and TRBJ2-2, with D tentatively TRBD1 or TRBD2 (6 bases each). The CDR3 is 15 amino acids. CDR1 is SGHNT and CDR2 is YENEEA in the germline V gene. V was cut by 7 bases and J by 4 bases, with 16 bases left in between. CDR3 amino acids: CASTSWGASTGELFF. Here the CDR3 DNA reads TGTGCCAGCACTAGTTGGGGGGCTAGCACCGGGGAGCTGTTTTTT.

This clonotype was found many times. This rearrangement joins TRBV7-2 to TRBJ2-1; 11 nucleotides align to TRBD2. CDR1 and CDR2 (germline): SGHTA, FQGNSA. Trimming at V came to 6 bases and at J to 7 bases, leaving 11 bases not matched to a gene. The CDR3 loop spans 16 amino acids. As DNA, the CDR3 is TGTGCCAGCAGGCCACAACTAGCGGGAGCTTATAATGAGCAGTTCTTC. It specifies CASRPQLAGAYNEQFF.

This chain uses TRBV11-2 with TRBJ1-1; D remains unclear. V was pared by 5 bases and J by 10 bases, with 14 bases between. CDR3 length equals 12 residues. CDR1 and CDR2 (germline): SGHAT, FQNNGV. For the CDR3, the DNA is TGTGCCAGCAGCCTGGGTCCGGTGAGAGCTTTCTTT. Translating it yields CASSLGPVRAFF.

The chain has TRBV6-2 or TRBV6-3 and TRBJ2-7, with 9 bases that match TRBD1. The CDR3 has 12 amino acids. Trimming removed 8 bases from V and 3 bases from J; junction bases left unmatched: 2. Germline V gene data show CDR1 as MNHEY and CDR2 as SVGEGT. CDR3 region: CASGDRDYEQYF. The CDR3 DNA is TGTGCCAGCGGGGACAGGGACTACGAGCAGTACTTC.

This clonotype was observed a handful of times. The CDR3 coding sequence is TGTGCCAGCAGTAGAGGACTAGCGGGAGGATGGGAGCAGTACGTC. It specifies CASSRGLAGGWEQYV. This sequence joins TRBV6-6 and TRBJ2-7; 14 bases fit TRBD2. J gave up 7 bases and V 5 bases, and 7 bases lay outside the gene matches. The CDR3 has 15 amino acids. CDR1 is MNHNY and CDR2 is SVGAGI in the germline V gene (reference sequence).

The genes are TRBV6-5 and TRBJ2-1; TRBD2 aligns across 7 bases. Per the germline V gene, CDR1 is MNHEY and CDR2 is SVGAGI. Losses at the gene ends were 10 bases for V and 7 bases for J; bases not matched to a gene: 10. The CDR3 covers 13 residues. The CDR3 bases are TGTGCCACGGGGACGGGACTAAGGAATGAGCAGTTCTTC. This translates into CATGTGLRNEQFF.

The chain couples TRBV27 to TRBJ2-1, with a weak D call TRBD2 (5 bases). The CDR3 length is 15 residues. V was trimmed by 5 bases and J by 5 bases, leaving 16 bases between them. Germline CDR1 and CDR2: MNHEY and SMNVEV (reference sequence). In DNA form, the CDR3 reads TGTGCCAGCAGTCGCCCCGGTTCGGGGAACAATGAGCAGTTCTTC. It is translated as CASSRPGSGNNEQFF.

This chain uses TRBV24-1 with TRBJ2-7, with a weak D call TRBD1 (5 bases). Trimming took 6 bases from V and 3 from J, leaving 8 bases between them. Per the germline V gene, CDR1 is KGHDR and CDR2 is SFDVKD. CDR3 length: 12 amino acids. The CDR3 coding sequence is TGTGCCACCAGTCCTGACAGCTACGAGCAGTACTTC. Translating it yields CATSPDSYEQYF.

The sample holds a few counts of this clonotype. V gene TRBV28 combines with J gene TRBJ2-1; D not certain. In germline, CDR1 is MDHEN, CDR2 SYDVKM. Trimming cost V 4 bases and J 5 bases, with 15 bases left between them. CDR3 length: 15 residues. CDR3 sequence (DNA): TGTGCCAGCAGTTGGGCAAGGACGGCGAACAATGAGCAGTTCTTC. It translates to CASSWARTANNEQFF.

The chain is built from TRBV5-6 and TRBJ2-1, with D uncertain. Per the germline V gene, CDR1 is SGHDT and CDR2 is YYEEEE. Trimming stripped 5 bases from V and 0 bases from J, with 21 bases between. This CDR3 has 18 amino acids. The DNA for the CDR3 is TGTGCCAGCAGTCTTGGACCCCAGCTTATAGGCTCCTACAATGAGCAGTTCTTC. Translated, it gives CASSLGPQLIGSYNEQFF.

The sample holds a few counts of this clonotype. The chain combines TRBV30 with TRBJ2-2; D perhaps matches TRBD2 (5 bases). V was pared by 1 base and J by 7 bases, with 7 bases between. This CDR3 has 12 amino acids. Germline CDR1 is GTSNPN and CDR2 is SVGIG (reference sequence). CDR3: CAWSAGVGELFF. CDR3 nucleotide sequence: TGTGCCTGGAGTGCCGGGGTCGGGGAGCTGTTTTTT.

The table lists this clonotype with a few counts. This chain joins TRBV4-1 and TRBJ2-7; 8 bases are shared with TRBD1. Germline V lookup: CDR1 MGHRA, CDR2 YSYEKL. V was clipped by 1 base and J by 5 bases; unmatched bases: 10. CDR3 size: 16 residues. The CDR3 DNA is TGCGCCAGCAGCCAAGTATTGACAGGGGAGATTGACGAGCAGTACTTC. Amino acids: CASSQVLTGEIDEQYF.

The chain carries TRBV9 and TRBJ2-5; 14 bases match TRBD2. CDR1 is SGDLS, CDR2 YYNGEE, per germline. The junction had 5 bases not matched to a gene; V was cut back by 2 bases and J by 5 bases. The CDR3 is 16 residues long. The CDR3 coding sequence is TGTGCCAGCAGCGTGGGACTAGCGGGAGCGTCCGAGACCCAGTACTTC. As protein: CASSVGLAGASETQYF.

The chain is built from TRBV10-3 and TRBJ1-1, with 10 positions matching TRBD1. Germline V gene data show CDR1 as ENHRY and CDR2 as SYGVKD. The CDR3 is 16 amino acids. V lost 6 bases and J lost 1; bases outside the gene matches: 8. In DNA form, the CDR3 reads TGTGCCATCAGGGGACAGGGGCCAGCGAGGAACACTGAAGCTTTCTTT. Translated, it gives CAIRGQGPARNTEAFF.